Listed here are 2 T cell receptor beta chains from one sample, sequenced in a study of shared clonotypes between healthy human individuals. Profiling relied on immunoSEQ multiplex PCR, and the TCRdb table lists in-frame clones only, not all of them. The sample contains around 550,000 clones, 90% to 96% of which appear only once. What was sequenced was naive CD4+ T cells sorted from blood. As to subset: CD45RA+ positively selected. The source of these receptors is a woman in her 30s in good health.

CDR3 region: CASSFATGGNQPQHF. CDR3 sequence (DNA): TGCGCCAGCAGCTTTGCGACAGGGGGCAATCAGCCCCAGCATTTT. J is TRBJ1-5 and V is TRBV5-1; TRBD1 matches 8 bases. After removal of 2 bases from V and 2 bases from J, the junction contained 3 bases not matched to a gene. This CDR3 has 15 residues. Germline CDR1 SGHRS, CDR2 YFSETQ.

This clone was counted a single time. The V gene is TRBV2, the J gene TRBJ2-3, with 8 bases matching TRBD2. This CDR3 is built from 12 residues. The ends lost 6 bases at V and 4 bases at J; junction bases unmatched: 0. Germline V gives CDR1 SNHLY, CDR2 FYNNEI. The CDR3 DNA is TGTGCCAGCAGGGGACTAGCAGATACGCAGTATTTT. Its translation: CASRGLADTQYF.